These T cell receptor beta chains were read from a single sample in a study of T cells in Graves' hyperthyroidism and ophthalmopathy. Each CDR3 protein is one row after TCRdb ran MiXCR on the multiplex PCR reads. The sample includes around 300,000 distinct CDR3 sequences, approximately 13% of them seen just once. The sequenced sample was blood. The source is a woman under 40 with Graves' hyperthyroidism. CDR3s include the opening cysteine and the closing phenylalanine or tryptophan. A D gene is named only where the DNA matches it firmly. Rows give clone size only sometimes, using once, few, many, or a class for an expanded clone.

size: few; V: TRBV27; D: NA; J: TRBJ2-3; CDR3: CASSGREGDTQYF; DNA: TGTGCCAGCAGTGGCAGGGAAGGAGATACGCAGTATTTT
size: many; V: TRBV2; D: NA; J: TRBJ1-2; CDR3: CASSEGELPYGYTF; DNA: TGTGCCAGCAGTGAGGGGGAACTCCCCTATGGCTACACCTTC
size: NA; V: TRBV4-3; D: NA; J: TRBJ2-1; CDR3: CASSQERAVSYNEQFF; DNA: TGCGCCAGCAGCCAAGAAAGAGCGGTCTCCTACAATGAGCAGTTCTTC
size: NA; V: TRBV5-1; D: TRBD2; J: TRBJ2-7; CDR3: CASSELSGSSYEQYF; DNA: TGCGCCAGCAGCGAATTAAGCGGGAGCTCCTACGAGCAGTACTTC
size: many; V: TRBV2; D: TRBD2; J: TRBJ2-7; CDR3: CASPRGITGTSGDEQYF; DNA: TGTGCCAGCCCTCGGGGGATTACCGGGACTAGCGGGGACGAGCAGTACTTC
size: many; V: TRBV29-1; D: NA; J: TRBJ2-1; CDR3: CSVLNNNEQFF; DNA: TGCAGCGTTCTGAACAACAATGAGCAGTTCTTC
size: once; V: TRBV29-1; D: NA; J: TRBJ2-1; CDR3: CSVESWGDEQFF; DNA: TGCAGCGTTGAATCGTGGGGGGACGAGCAGTTCTTC
size: NA; V: TRBV28; D: NA; J: TRBJ2-7; CDR3: CASSPGDSYEQYF; DNA: TGTGCCAGCAGTCCGGGAGACTCCTACGAGCAGTACTTC
size: many; V: TRBV11-2; D: NA; J: TRBJ2-7; CDR3: CASSLSLRERWKGGSYEQYF; DNA: TGTGCCAGCAGCCTCAGCCTCCGGGAGAGGTGGAAGGGGGGGTCCTACGAGCAGTACTTC
size: NA; V: TRBV14; D: NA; J: TRBJ1-1; CDR3: CASSQFMNEAFF; DNA: TGTGCCAGCAGCCAATTTATGAATGAAGCTTTCTTT
size: NA; V: TRBV4-3; D: NA; J: TRBJ2-2; CDR3: CASSQDRGGELFF; DNA: TGCGCCAGCAGCCAAGACCGCGGCGGGGAGCTGTTTTTT
size: NA; V: TRBV20-1; D: TRBD1; J: TRBJ1-2; CDR3: CSARALGQGAHRPF; DNA: TGCAGTGCTAGAGCTCTTGGACAGGGGGCCCATAGGCCCTTC
size: NA; V: TRBV10-1; D: NA; J: TRBJ2-1; CDR3: CASSESGGSHNEQFF; DNA: TGCGCCAGCAGTGAGTCCGGAGGGTCTCACAATGAGCAGTTCTTC
size: NA; V: TRBV30; D: NA; J: TRBJ2-3; CDR3: CAGASTDTQYF; DNA: TGTGCCGGGGCGAGCACAGATACGCAGTATTTT
size: few; V: TRBV7-9; D: NA; J: TRBJ1-3; CDR3: CASGATLSGNTIYF; DNA: TGTGCCAGCGGGGCGACTCTCTCTGGAAACACCATATATTTT
size: NA; V: TRBV20-1; D: NA; J: TRBJ2-5; CDR3: CSARDQESETQYF; DNA: TGCAGTGCTAGAGATCAGGAAAGCGAGACCCAGTACTTC
size: few; V: TRBV3-1; D: NA; J: TRBJ2-5; CDR3: CASSQERTRQETQYF; DNA: TGTGCCAGCAGCCAAGAGAGGACAAGACAAGAGACCCAGTACTTC
size: NA; V: TRBV7-9; D: NA; J: TRBJ2-2; CDR3: CASSPQGAGEGTGELFF; DNA: TGTGCCAGCAGCCCCCAGGGGGCGGGAGAAGGGACCGGGGAGCTGTTTTTT
size: many; V: TRBV5-1; D: NA; J: TRBJ1-1; CDR3: CASSLEYSTEAFF; DNA: TGCGCCAGCAGCTTGGAGTACTCCACTGAAGCTTTCTTT
size: many; V: TRBV11-2; D: NA; J: TRBJ1-2; CDR3: CASSLVSSADPNYGYTF; DNA: TGTGCCAGCAGCTTAGTGTCCTCCGCAGACCCTAACTATGGCTACACCTTC
size: NA; V: TRBV28; D: NA; J: TRBJ2-7; CDR3: CASSFGGTTYEQYF; DNA: TGTGCCAGCAGTTTTGGGGGGACGACCTACGAGCAGTACTTC
size: many; V: TRBV6-1; D: NA; J: TRBJ2-3; CDR3: CASSPGTGPSDTQYF; DNA: TGTGCCAGCAGCCCCGGCACAGGACCGTCAGATACGCAGTATTTT
size: many; V: TRBV5-1; D: NA; J: TRBJ2-7; CDR3: CASSWGTPYEQYF; DNA: TGCGCCAGCAGCTGGGGGACGCCCTACGAGCAGTACTTC
size: few; V: TRBV10-3; D: NA; J: TRBJ2-6; CDR3: CAISESWGRGLSGANVLTF; DNA: TGTGCCATCAGTGAGTCTTGGGGCCGGGGGCTCTCTGGGGCCAACGTCCTGACTTTC
size: NA; V: TRBV12-3/TRBV12-4; D: NA; J: TRBJ1-3; CDR3: CASSRLASSGNTIYF; DNA: TGTGCCAGCAGTCGCCTGGCTAGCTCTGGAAACACCATATATTTT
size: NA; V: TRBV30; D: NA; J: TRBJ2-6; CDR3: CAWSVSGAMISGANVLTF; DNA: TGTGCCTGGAGTGTGAGTGGGGCGATGATCTCTGGGGCCAACGTCCTGACTTTC
size: many; V: TRBV7-8; D: NA; J: TRBJ2-1; CDR3: CASSSGRWNEQFF; DNA: TGTGCCAGCAGCTCCGGACGTTGGAATGAGCAGTTCTTC
size: NA; V: TRBV5-6; D: NA; J: TRBJ2-1; CDR3: CASSWQTNANEQFF; DNA: TGTGCCAGCAGCTGGCAGACTAACGCTAATGAGCAGTTCTTC
size: many; V: TRBV6-1; D: NA; J: TRBJ2-3; CDR3: CASQGGAGLDTQYF; DNA: TGTGCCAGCCAGGGGGGCGCAGGGTTGGATACGCAGTATTTT
size: many; V: TRBV28; D: NA; J: TRBJ1-4; CDR3: CASSLSTGPNEKLFF; DNA: TGTGCCAGCAGTTTATCTACAGGGCCTAATGAAAAACTGTTTTTT
size: many; V: TRBV20-1; D: TRBD1; J: TRBJ1-5; CDR3: CSARGQDNQPQHF; DNA: TGCAGTGCTCGAGGACAGGACAATCAGCCCCAGCATTTT
size: few; V: TRBV30; D: TRBD2; J: TRBJ2-2; CDR3: CAWRIRGGNTGELFF; DNA: TGTGCCTGGAGAATTCGCGGGGGTAACACCGGGGAGCTGTTTTTT
size: many; V: TRBV12-3/TRBV12-4; D: NA; J: TRBJ1-2; CDR3: CASSTGTAQANYGYTF; DNA: TGTGCCAGCAGTACCGGGACGGCGCAAGCTAACTATGGCTACACCTTC
size: many; V: TRBV10-3; D: NA; J: TRBJ2-1; CDR3: CAISESLYNEQFF; DNA: TGTGCCATCAGTGAGTCCCTTTACAATGAGCAGTTCTTC
size: NA; V: TRBV20-1; D: NA; J: TRBJ2-3; CDR3: CSARRAGSTDTQYF; DNA: TGCAGTGCGAGACGCGCGGGGAGCACAGATACGCAGTATTTT
size: NA; V: TRBV7-6; D: NA; J: TRBJ2-5; CDR3: CTSSLGAGLSGETQYF; DNA: TGTACCAGCAGCTTAGGGGCAGGGCTGAGTGGGGAGACCCAGTACTTC
size: many; V: TRBV6-1; D: NA; J: TRBJ1-1; CDR3: CASSYQVNTEAFF; DNA: TGTGCCAGCAGTTATCAGGTTAACACTGAAGCTTTCTTT
size: many; V: TRBV9; D: NA; J: TRBJ2-5; CDR3: CASSVAGMKTQYF; DNA: TGTGCCAGCAGCGTAGCTGGGATGAAGACCCAGTACTTC
size: many; V: TRBV20-1; D: TRBD2; J: TRBJ2-1; CDR3: CSANTAWAGGGFEQFF; DNA: TGCAGTGCTAACACCGCCTGGGCGGGAGGGGGGTTCGAGCAGTTCTTC
size: NA; V: TRBV27; D: NA; J: TRBJ1-1; CDR3: CASSPGAGRNTEAFF; DNA: TGCGCCAGCAGCCCAGGAGCGGGGCGCAACACTGAAGCTTTCTTT
size: few; V: TRBV27; D: NA; J: TRBJ2-2; CDR3: CASSSGTQTGELFF; DNA: TGTGCCAGCAGTTCCGGGACACAAACCGGGGAGCTGTTTTTT
size: many; V: TRBV28; D: TRBD2; J: TRBJ2-7; CDR3: CASSWTSGLATYEQYF; DNA: TGTGCCAGCAGTTGGACTAGCGGACTTGCTACCTACGAGCAGTACTTC
size: many; V: TRBV20-1; D: NA; J: TRBJ1-5; CDR3: CSAREAVRGNQPQHF; DNA: TGCAGTGCTAGAGAAGCGGTCAGGGGCAATCAGCCCCAGCATTTT
size: NA; V: TRBV6-2/TRBV6-3; D: NA; J: TRBJ2-1; CDR3: CASSTRTRSSYNEQFF; DNA: TGTGCCAGCAGTACCCGGACCCGGAGCTCCTACAATGAGCAGTTCTTC
size: once; V: TRBV15; D: TRBD2; J: TRBJ2-7; CDR3: CATSRDLASGIANEQYF; DNA: TGTGCCACCAGCAGAGATTTAGCTAGCGGGATAGCGAACGAGCAGTACTTC
size: many; V: TRBV30; D: NA; J: TRBJ1-1; CDR3: CAGDTGTPAAFF; DNA: TGTGCCGGGGATACAGGGACCCCTGCAGCTTTCTTT
size: few; V: TRBV28; D: NA; J: TRBJ1-6; CDR3: CASSLRTAPNLLF; DNA: TGTGCCAGCAGTTTGAGGACGGCCCCAAACCTCCTCTTT
size: few; V: TRBV9; D: TRBD2; J: TRBJ2-1; CDR3: CASSAGTSGKSYNEQFF; DNA: TGTGCCAGCAGCGCCGGGACTAGCGGGAAGTCTTACAATGAGCAGTTCTTC
size: NA; V: TRBV4-1; D: NA; J: TRBJ2-3; CDR3: CASSPSGPTGLTDTQYF; DNA: TGCGCCAGCAGCCCCTCGGGGCCTACAGGGCTCACAGATACGCAGTATTTT
size: many; V: TRBV20-1; D: TRBD1; J: TRBJ1-5; CDR3: CSARTGGEQPQHF; DNA: TGCAGTGCTAGGACAGGGGGCGAACAGCCCCAGCATTTT
size: many; V: TRBV27; D: NA; J: TRBJ1-4; CDR3: CASSPGNQDEKLFF; DNA: TGTGCCAGCAGTCCGGGTAATCAGGATGAAAAACTGTTTTTT
size: few; V: TRBV24-1; D: NA; J: TRBJ2-1; CDR3: CATSDLDSYNEQFF; DNA: TGTGCCACCAGTGACCTGGACAGCTACAATGAGCAGTTCTTC
size: few; V: TRBV6-5; D: TRBD1; J: TRBJ1-6; CDR3: CASSYTGGNNSPLHF; DNA: TGTGCCAGCAGTTATACAGGGGGGAATAATTCACCCCTCCACTTT
size: few; V: TRBV7-9; D: TRBD2; J: TRBJ2-3; CDR3: CASSCRETSGGHTDTQYF; DNA: TGTGCCAGCAGCTGCAGGGAGACTAGCGGGGGGCACACAGATACGCAGTATTTT
size: few; V: TRBV9; D: TRBD2; J: TRBJ2-3; CDR3: CASSDPGTSASDTQYF; DNA: TGTGCCAGCAGCGATCCCGGGACTAGCGCCTCAGATACGCAGTATTTT
size: many; V: TRBV28; D: NA; J: TRBJ2-7; CDR3: CASRSREREQYF; DNA: TGTGCCAGCAGAAGCCGAGAGAGGGAGCAGTACTTC
size: NA; V: TRBV20-1; D: NA; J: TRBJ2-1; CDR3: CSAPRGVVYEQFF; DNA: TGCAGTGCCCCTCGGGGAGTCGTCTATGAGCAGTTCTTC
size: NA; V: TRBV28; D: TRBD1; J: TRBJ1-4; CDR3: CASSTTGNHEKLFF; DNA: TGTGCCAGCAGCACGACAGGGAACCATGAAAAACTGTTTTTT